This T cell receptor beta chain comes out of a study of shared clonotypes between healthy human individuals. This table comes from immunoSEQ multiplex PCR, and its TCRdb copy is limited to in-frame clones, with some not included. Among some 2 million clones listed, about 94% were seen once. Comments on this clone: Its antigen is unidentified.

Terminally differentiated effector memory CD45RA+ cells were left out of the naive CD8 fraction, which was CD45RO-negative and positively selected for CCR7. The donors, healthy adults who were HIV-negative, had experienced no recent acute infections or vaccinations. Each donor was a Caucasian adult residing in Nashville, Tennessee. Points from the study as a whole: Against clonotypes common to all four donors, non-shared ones had lower generation probabilities.

Germline V CDR1 and CDR2: SGHAT, FQNNGV. This CDR3 region has 16 residues. V dropped 0 bases and J dropped 6 bases, with 17 bases sitting between them. This sequence originates from a man aged 18 to 30 in good health. The chain links TRBV11-2 to TRBJ1-2, with D possibly matching TRBD1 (5 bases). Specimen: naive CD8+ T cells sorted from blood. CDR3 residues: CASSLDPSGGGDGYTF. The CDR3 DNA is TGTGCCAGCAGCTTAGACCCTTCGGGCGGGGGAGATGGCTACACCTTC.